This T cell receptor (beta chain) emerged from a study of human T cells and chemical hapten exposure. Study-wide background: Upper-back patch tests with 0.01% DPC were read at 6 days. Diagnoses of alopecia areata, totalis or universalis occurred in mostly female patients.

Time point reported: patch test 2, 6 weeks after DPC sensitization. Indicated treatment: therapeutic diphenylcyclopropenone sensitization with weekly scalp DPC. Blood, whole and unfractionated, served as the source for total RNA extraction. Original methodology: Individual samples carried between about 23,224 and 700,000 TCRs, with around 96,000 as the median. Using its own MiXCR run on the RACE reads, TCRdb lists one record per CDR3 protein. The V and J calls and clone size are TCRdb's, not the authors'. The data contain 70,000 to 90,000 distinct CDR3 sequences, about 10% of them singletons. This clonotype appeared many times. Germline CDR1 SNHLY, CDR2 FYNNEI. The ends lost 10 bases at V and 5 bases at J; junction bases unmatched: 10. The CDR3 spans 14 residues.

The sequence came from a woman aged 50 to 60 with alopecia areata. Some clones in this sample may be carry-over from other donors' samples. J is TRBJ2-5 and V is TRBV2; 10 nucleotides agree with TRBD1. The source was whole blood, collected in connection with sensitization to the hapten diphenylcyclopropenone (DPC). The CDR3 DNA follows: TGTGCCACTCTGGGACAGGGGTGGCAGGAGACCCAGTACTTC. Translated: CATLGQGWQETQYF. Full variable domain (outside the CDR3, taken from reference TRBV2 and TRBJ2-5): EPEVTQTPSHQVTQMGQEVILRCVPISNHLYFYWYRQILGQKVEFLVSFYNNEISEKSEIFDDQFSVERPDGSNFTLKIRSTKLEDSAMYFCATLGQGWQETQYFGPGTRLLVL.